A single sample is the source of the 31 T cell receptor beta chains below, sequenced in a study of regulatory T cells in long-lasting Graves disease. Building of the TCR beta libraries involved iRepertoire HTBI primers and Arm-PCR of CDR3 regions. TCRdb reprocessed the multiplex PCR reads with MiXCR, giving one entry per CDR3 protein. Seen here are approximately 460,000 distinct CDR3 sequences, roughly 15% observed once, and the top ten hold about 10%. Time point: newly diagnosed GD, antithyroid drugs for less than 3 months. RNA from PBMCs was the source of the TCR library. The data were also submitted as part of a second study, on T cells in Graves' hyperthyroidism and ophthalmopathy.

The starting material was peripheral blood mononuclear cells (PBMCs), obtained at new diagnosis, from a patient treated with antithyroid drugs. The receptor set was obtained from a woman aged 30 to 39 with Graves disease.

This clonotype was seen repeatedly, ten times or more. In DNA, the CDR3 is TGTGCCATCAGGAATAGCGGGAAGGAGACCCAGTACTTC. It translates to CAIRNSGKETQYF. The rearrangement uses TRBV10-3 and TRBJ2-5; 8 nucleotides align to TRBD2. The CDR3 is 13 residues long. With V trimmed by 6 bases and J by 5 bases, 5 bases remained unmatched. Germline-derived CDR1 and CDR2 are ENHRY and SYGVKD.

This clonotype was counted ten times or more. The V and J genes are TRBV28 and TRBJ2-1; D ambiguous. The V end lost 3 bases, the J end lost 6 bases, and 9 bases lay between the germline ends. The CDR3 totals 13 residues. Germline CDR1 MDHEN, CDR2 SYDVKM. The CDR3 sequence: CASSLVNPNEQFF. CDR3 in DNA: TGTGCCAGCAGTTTGGTCAACCCCAATGAGCAGTTCTTC.

Ten or more counts support this clonotype. The chain couples TRBV12-3 or TRBV12-4 to TRBJ1-6; D gene ambiguous. This CDR3 has 13 residues. V shed 1 base and J shed 7 bases, with 5 bases lying between them. The CDR3 here is CASSLDANSPLHF. CDR3 nucleotide sequence: TGTGCCAGCAGTTTAGACGCGAATTCACCCCTCCACTTT.

This clonotype appeared a few times. This sequence joins TRBV6-4 and TRBJ2-3, with D possibly matching TRBD1 (6 bases). CDR3 length: 15 amino acids. V was cut by 2 bases and J by 3 bases, with 12 bases left in between. The germline V gene has CDR1 MRHNA and CDR2 SNTAGT. In DNA form, the CDR3 reads TGTGCCAGCAGTGACAGGCCGCAGGGGACAGATACGCAGTATTTT. Protein sequence: CASSDRPQGTDTQYF.

A note on this clonotype: It may be a read error: a sequence one base away is much more abundant. V is TRBV12-3 or TRBV12-4 and J is TRBJ1-1, with 9 bases identical to TRBD1. The CDR3 runs 16 residues. Here the CDR3 reads CASRRKGQGAPLRALF. In DNA, the CDR3 is TGTGCCAGCAGACGTAAGGGACAGGGAGCCCCACTTCGGGCTCTCTTT.

This chain uses TRBV10-3 with TRBJ2-1; D is tentatively TRBD1 or TRBD2 (5 bases each). CDR1 and CDR2 from the germline V gene are ENHRY and SYGVKD. V dropped 2 bases and J dropped 15 bases, with 11 bases sitting between them. The CDR3 runs 11 residues. Here the CDR3 reads CAISENRGVFF. The CDR3 bases are TGTGCCATCAGTGAGAATCGAGGGGTGTTCTTC.

This clonotype was recorded many times. This sequence joins TRBV30 and TRBJ1-3; D is undetermined. The germline V gene has CDR1 GTSNPN and CDR2 SVGIG (reference sequence). The CDR3 extends over 13 amino acids. The V end lost 0 bases, the J end lost 0 bases, and 3 bases lay between the germline ends. CDR3 nucleotides: TGTGCCTGGAGTGTGGGCTCTGGAAACACCATATATTTT. Translating it yields CAWSVGSGNTIYF.

This clonotype was seen repeatedly, ten times or more. The chain is built from TRBV14 and TRBJ1-1; D ambiguous. The CDR3 totals 13 residues. Germline loops: CDR1 SGHDN, CDR2 FVKESK. V was cut by 4 bases and J by 0 bases, with 6 bases left in between. CDR3 sequence reads: CASSPDMNTEAFF. CDR3 in DNA: TGTGCCAGCAGCCCAGATATGAACACTGAAGCTTTCTTT.

As concerns this clonotype: With a much larger clone just one base away, this may be a read error. The chain links TRBV3-1 to TRBJ1-3, with D possibly TRBD1 on 5 matching bases. This CDR3 has 14 residues. Germline CDR1 LGHDT, CDR2 YNNKEL (reference sequence). CDR3 coding DNA: TGTGCCAGCAGCCAAGAGGGACTCGGAAACACCACATATTTT. It yields the protein CASSQEGLGNTTYF. The full variable domain, with the rest looked up from reference TRBV3-1 and TRBJ1-3, is DTAVSQTPKYLVTQMGNDKSIKCEQNLGHDTMYWYKQDSKKFLKIMFSYNNKELIINETVPNRFSPKSPDKAHLNLHINSLELGDSAVYFCASSQEGLGNTTYFGEGSWLTVV.

The sample holds many counts of this clonotype. The chain carries TRBV28 and TRBJ2-7; D is unclear. With 2 bases removed from V and 4 bases from J, the gap between germline ends came to 9 bases. This CDR3 has 13 residues. Germline-derived CDR1 and CDR2 are MDHEN and SYDVKM. The CDR3: CASSLPLGYEQYF. The CDR3 DNA reads TGTGCCAGCAGTTTACCTCTTGGTTACGAGCAGTACTTC.

This clonotype showed up many times. The rearrangement joins TRBV6-1 to TRBJ2-3, with 11 bases aligning to TRBD2. The CDR3 is 15 residues long. V lost 5 bases and J lost 3; bases outside the gene matches: 4. Looked up from germline, CDR1 is MNHNS and CDR2 is SASEGT. CDR3 region: CASSLGLAVTDTQYF. CDR3 bases: TGTGCCAGCAGTCTGGGACTAGCGGTTACAGATACGCAGTATTTT.

This clonotype was observed a handful of times. The chain links TRBV5-6 to TRBJ1-5, with TRBD1 matching over 7 bases. V lost 6 bases to trimming and J lost 5 bases; unmatched junction nucleotides: 5. The CDR3 sequence is 13 residues long. CDR1 is SGHDT and CDR2 is YYEEEE in the germline V gene. As DNA, the CDR3 is TGTGCCAGCACCAGACAGGGCCATCAGCCCCAGCATTTT. Protein product: CASTRQGHQPQHF.

Only a few counts were recorded for this clonotype. With a far larger clone one base away, a read error is the likely cause. This rearrangement joins TRBV6-1 to TRBJ2-3; D gene ambiguous. Between the trimmed V and J ends, which lost 3 bases and 0 bases, there was a span of 10 bases. Germline loops: CDR1 MNHNS, CDR2 SASEGT. The CDR3 extends over 15 amino acids. The CDR3 nucleotides are TGTGCCAGCAGTGACCCTCGCCCCAGCACAGATACGCAGTATTTT. Its translation is CASSDPRPSTDTQYF.

This clonotype came up many times. Germline is not matched at one junction end, which may reflect a read error. The gene calls are TRBV5-1 and TRBJ2-5; TRBD2 matches at 13 bases. The CDR3 has 14 residues. From germline, CDR1 is SGHRS and CDR2 YFSETQ. As DNA, the CDR3 is TGTGCCAGCAGCTGGACTAGCGGGGGAGAGACCCAGTACTTC. The encoded protein is CASSWTSGGETQYF.

The V gene is TRBV6-1, the J gene TRBJ1-5, with D possibly being TRBD1 (5 bases). V shed 0 bases and J shed 2 bases, with 11 bases lying between them. This CDR3 spans 16 amino acids. Per the germline V gene, CDR1 is MNHNS and CDR2 is SASEGT. The CDR3 loop reads CASSEAHLGGNQPQHF. CDR3 in DNA: TGTGCCAGCAGTGAAGCGCACCTGGGGGGCAATCAGCCCCAGCATTTT.

This clonotype was seen a handful of times. The CDR3 loop reads CASSVQRRGDYGYTF. As DNA, the CDR3 is TGTGCCAGCAGCGTACAAAGAAGGGGGGACTATGGCTACACCTTC. The chain uses TRBV9 and TRBJ1-2; a weak D match, TRBD1 (6 bases). From germline, CDR1 is SGDLS and CDR2 YYNGEE. This CDR3 spans 15 amino acids. V lost 1 base to trimming and J lost 3 bases, with 13 bases between them.

The V call is TRBV5-1, the J call TRBJ2-1; 8 bases fit TRBD2. V shed 4 bases, J shed 0 bases, and the junction held 3 bases outside the gene matches. The germline V gene encodes CDR1 SGHRS and CDR2 YFSETQ. This CDR3 has 15 residues. CDR3 DNA: TGCGCCAGCAGCGACGGGACTAGCTCCTACAATGAGCAGTTCTTC. Translated, it gives CASSDGTSSYNEQFF.

This clonotype showed up just a few times. The chain has TRBV28 and TRBJ2-7; 7 nucleotides agree with TRBD2. In germline, CDR1 is MDHEN, CDR2 SYDVKM. The CDR3 length is 12 residues. The J segment lost 3 bases and the V segment lost 8 bases, leaving 4 bases of the junction unmatched. Here the CDR3 DNA reads TGTGCCAGCGGGACTAACGTCTACGAGCAGTACTTC. It translates to CASGTNVYEQYF.

V and J are TRBV29-1 and TRBJ2-1; D not certain. Trimming removed 0 bases at V and 6 bases at J, with 9 bases between. The length of the CDR3 is 13 residues. Germline lookup yields CDR1 SQVTM and CDR2 ANQGSEA. CDR3 region: CSVEERTVNEQFF. The CDR3 DNA reads TGCAGCGTTGAAGAGAGGACCGTCAATGAGCAGTTCTTC.

The V gene is TRBV10-3, the J gene TRBJ2-2; D is possibly TRBD1 (7 bases). Trimming stripped 9 bases from V and 3 bases from J, with 17 bases between. CDR3 length: 15 amino acids. Germline V lookup: CDR1 ENHRY, CDR2 SYGVKD. The CDR3 reads CAISSAGGHTGELFF. The DNA for the CDR3 is TGTGCCATATCATCGGCAGGGGGGCACACCGGGGAGCTGTTTTTT.

In this sample, this clonotype turned up a few times. The CDR3 DNA is TGTGCCAGCAGCTTCAGACTAGCGGGAGGGGCCTACAATGAGCAGTTCTTC. This gives the protein CASSFRLAGGAYNEQFF. The chain links TRBV9 to TRBJ2-1; 14 bases agree with TRBD2. The CDR3 has 17 amino acids. CDR1 is SGDLS, CDR2 YYNGEE, per germline. After removal of 4 bases from V and 2 bases from J, the junction contained 5 bases not matched to a gene.

Turning to this clonotype: The junction differs from germline at one of its ends, possibly a read error. The CDR3 here is CASSPSRTVGTSPLLF. The CDR3 nucleotides are TGCGCCAGCAGCCCCTCCAGGACAGTTGGTACTTCACCCCTCCTCTTT. The J gene is TRBJ1-6, the V gene TRBV5-1; D might be TRBD1 (6 bases). The germline V gene has CDR1 SGHRS and CDR2 YFSETQ. This CDR3 region has 16 residues.

As for this clonotype: Given a far larger clone just one base away, this is likely a sequencing read error. The V call is TRBV11-1, the J call TRBJ2-5; no reliable D call. The J call could be wrong; TRBJ2-1 is a better fit for the DNA end. This CDR3 contains 16 residues. Germline lookup yields CDR1 SGHAT and CDR2 FQDESV (reference sequence). CDR3 nucleotides: TGTGCCAGCAGCTTACAAGGCTGGCCTCCTTACAATGAGCAGTTCTTC. As protein: CASSLQGWPPYNEQFF.

The CDR3 here is CASSSSGLAGPNTGELFF. The CDR3 DNA reads as TGCGCCAGCAGCTCTTCGGGACTAGCGGGGCCGAACACCGGGGAGCTGTTTTTT. V is TRBV5-1 and J is TRBJ2-2, with TRBD2 matching over 13 bases. There are 18 residues in the CDR3. Losses at the gene ends were 3 bases for V and 0 bases for J; bases not matched to a gene: 5. Per the germline V gene, CDR1 is SGHRS and CDR2 is YFSETQ. Drawing the rest from reference TRBV5-1 and TRBJ2-2, the complete variable domain is KAGVTQTPRYLIKTRGQQVTLSCSPISGHRSVSWYQQTPGQGLQFLFEYFSETQRNKGNFPGRFSGRQFSNSRSEMNVSTLELGDSALYLCASSSSGLAGPNTGELFFGEGSRLTVL.

This clonotype appeared many times. This chain uses TRBV10-3 with TRBJ2-1; TRBD2 aligns across 9 bases. Germline V gene lookup returns CDR1 ENHRY and CDR2 SYGVKD. After removal of 0 bases from V and 7 bases from J, the junction contained 4 bases not matched to a gene. The CDR3 sequence is 15 residues long. CDR3 nucleotide sequence: TGTGCCATCAGTGAGTCTAGCGCGGGAGGGAATGAGCAGTTCTTC. Encoded protein: CAISESSAGGNEQFF.

This clonotype was detected many times. The J gene is TRBJ1-5, the V gene TRBV7-9; possible D gene TRBD1, 5 bases. Germline assignment: CDR1 SEHNR and CDR2 FQNEAQ (reference sequence). Trimming took off 1 base at V and 2 bases at J, with 12 bases between the two ends. The CDR3 spans 16 residues. The CDR3 is CASSLGGSTRNQPQHF. The CDR3 DNA is TGTGCCAGCAGCTTAGGGGGGAGCACTCGCAATCAGCCCCAGCATTTT.

This sequence joins TRBV5-5 and TRBJ1-4; D call uncertain. Trimming removed 1 base at V and 3 bases at J, with 7 bases between. CDR3 length equals 14 residues. Germline CDR1 reads SGHKS; CDR2 reads YYEKEE (reference sequence). CDR3 sequence (DNA): TGTGCCAGCAGCTTGAGCCGGGCTAATGAAAAACTGTTTTTT. This sequence encodes CASSLSRANEKLFF.

The table lists this clonotype with a few counts. The V and J genes are TRBV12-3 or TRBV12-4 and TRBJ1-2; D is unresolved. This CDR3 is 15 amino acids long. Between the trimmed V and J ends, which lost 1 base and 3 bases, there was a span of 12 bases. The CDR3 spells CASSLVGSRDYGYTF. As DNA, the CDR3 is TGTGCCAGCAGTTTAGTTGGGAGTAGGGACTATGGCTACACCTTC.

On this clonotype itself: This likely comes from a read error, as the CDR3 has no conserved phenylalanine or tryptophan at its end. DNA for the CDR3: TGTGCCAGCAGTGAAGGAGCAGGGGTCGCGAACACTGAAGCTTTCTCT. Residues: CASSEGAGVANTEAFS. The chain links TRBV6-1 to TRBJ1-1; TRBD1 might be the D (6 bases). Germline assignment: CDR1 MNHNS and CDR2 SASEGT. This CDR3 region has 16 residues. The V gene lost 1 base and the J gene lost 1 base, with 13 bases spanning the gap.

This chain joins TRBV11-2 and TRBJ2-1; 12 positions agree with TRBD2. After removal of 7 bases from V and 7 bases from J, the junction contained 5 bases not matched to a gene. The germline CDR1 and CDR2 sequences are SGHAT and FQNNGV. The CDR3 has 14 residues. The chain's CDR3 is CASTRTSGTNEQFF. CDR3 bases: TGTGCCAGCACACGGACTAGCGGGACTAATGAGCAGTTCTTC.

This clonotype has at least ten counts. The chain joins TRBV7-2 to TRBJ2-1; TRBD2 matches at 9 bases. The CDR3 loop spans 16 amino acids. Trimming removed 5 bases from V and 7 bases from J; junction bases left unmatched: 12. CDR1 and CDR2 (germline): SGHTA, FQGNSA. CDR3 residues: CASSVGGGAGGNEQFF. CDR3 DNA: TGTGCCAGCAGCGTTGGGGGGGGAGCGGGAGGTAATGAGCAGTTCTTC.